This TCR beta chain was recovered during a study of cytomegalovirus exposure and HLA in healthy donors listed by TCRdb under 2017. Notes on the research overall: According to a later analysis, one platform produced both the roughly 130 validation repertoires and the 720 or so repertoires of the first cohort. The study aimed to test whether cataloging public T cell receptors could reveal signatures of past pathogen exposure. A separate validation cohort of more than 100 different subjects was used in addition to the 666-subject first cohort. High-throughput TCR immunosequencing, statistical association of individual TCRs with disease status, and machine learning were combined to predict cytomegalovirus infection status. General conclusions and limits of the study: It was suggested by the authors that the approach could potentially be generalized to other disease states and immunological phenotypes. A few of the identified cytomegalovirus-associated TCR beta chains were confirmed in vitro to be specific for cytomegalovirus antigens. A later analysis found that TCRs clustered in the first cohort also tended to co-occur in the 110 or so validation repertoires, with 94% of cluster scores above 0. While some public TCRs were present in many individuals, most TCR sequences turned up only very rarely across donors. The classifier was reported to diagnose cytomegalovirus status with high specificity and sensitivity in both the original and validation cohorts. The study gave a list of 150 to 200 TCR beta chains associated with cytomegalovirus. A later analysis lacked HLA typing for the validation cohort, so it scored co-occurrence in that cohort across all 130 or so repertoires.

Points on this clone: No antigen is known for it. It has no much larger one-base neighbor in the sample; base qualities were not kept.

The donors were included in the validation cohort of 90 to 150 subjects, a group kept apart from the 666-subject first cohort. Library method: the immunoSEQ multiplex PCR assay. As for the authors' bioinformatics: A statistical classification framework was built to diagnose cytomegalovirus status from the catalog of TCR beta chain sequences. TCRdb limited this immuneACCESS table to in-frame rearrangements with V and J called. A share of clones is missing; checked studies link under half to unresolved V genes, and the rest is unexplained. From that table come the V and J calls and clone size; the DNA was used to work out D and trimming. This sample is represented by fewer than 100,000 clones; just over 90% of them were singletons. The ten largest clones add up to roughly 2.1% of the sample. From its cysteine to its phenylalanine, the CDR3 spans 16 amino acids. Just the 48-base CDR3 DNA is kept, in frame starting at base 1. V has 4 bases trimmed and J has 7 bases trimmed; junction bases matching no gene number 11. According to the germline V gene, CDR1 reads MNHNS and CDR2 reads SASEGT.

Sequencing input: PBMCs. This clonotype was obtained from a man younger than 40 in good health and CMV-seronegative. The chain was built from TRBV6-1 and TRBJ2-1, with TRBD1 identical over 9 junction bases. In nucleotides, the sequence is TGTGCCAGCAGTGGGTCCGGGACAGGGAGGTCAAATGAGCAGTTCTTC. It translates to CASSGSGTGRSNEQFF.